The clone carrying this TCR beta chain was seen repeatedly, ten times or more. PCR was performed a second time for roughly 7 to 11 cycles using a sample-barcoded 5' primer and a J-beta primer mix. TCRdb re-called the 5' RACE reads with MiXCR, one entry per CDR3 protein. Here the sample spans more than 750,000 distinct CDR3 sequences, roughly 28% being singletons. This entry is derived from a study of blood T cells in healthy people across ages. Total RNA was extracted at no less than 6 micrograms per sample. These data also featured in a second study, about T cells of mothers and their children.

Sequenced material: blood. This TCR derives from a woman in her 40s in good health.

The CDR3 loop reads CASSLGPGDTQYF. The DNA for the CDR3 is TGCGCCAGCAGCTTGGGGCCCGGGGATACGCAGTATTTT. The chain joins TRBV5-1 to TRBJ2-3; D not certain. Germline values: CDR1 SGHRS, CDR2 YFSETQ. The CDR3 has 13 amino acids. V dropped 0 bases and J dropped 6 bases, with 8 bases sitting between them.